A selection of T cell receptor beta chains follows, all from one sample in a study of PD-1 blockade in classical Hodgkin lymphoma. Profiled with immunoSEQ multiplex PCR; TCRdb holds only in-frame clones, not every one. Of more than 40,000 clones in the sample, 78% were seen once. Sequencing used peripheral blood mononuclear cells (PBMCs), obtained before the fourth cycle of nivolumab. The receptors come from a human donor with classical Hodgkin lymphoma. The CDR3 runs from the conserved cysteine through the conserved F or W. D genes are given only for firm matches. Rows may omit the clone size; those that give it use once, few, many or a size class.

>few|TRBV5-1|TRBJ2-5|-
TGCGCCAGCAGCTTGGGGTCAGGTCAAGAGACCCAGTACTTC
CASSLGSGQETQYF
>-|TRBV5-1|TRBJ2-7|-
TGCGCCAGCAGCTTGCGGCAGGGACCCTACGAGCAGTACTTC
CASSLRQGPYEQYF
>-|TRBV28|TRBJ1-6|-
TGTGCCAGCAGTCAGGGCCGGGGGATAGATTCACCCCTCCACTTT
CASSQGRGIDSPLHF
>-|TRBV30|TRBJ1-3|-
TGTGCCTGGAGTGTGGGATCTGGAAACACCATATATTTT
CAWSVGSGNTIYF
>-|TRBV19|TRBJ2-3|TRBD2
TGTGCCAGTGCCCTGGCAGCGGGGGGGCGTATGTATTTT
CASALAAGGRMYF
>-|TRBV18|TRBJ2-3|-
TGTGCCAGCTCTACACGGGACACAGGCACAGATACGCAGTATTTT
CASSTRDTGTDTQYF
>few|TRBV28|TRBJ2-7|-
TGTGCCAGCAGTTTAATGGGCTACGAGCAGTACTTC
CASSLMGYEQYF
>once|TRBV6-6|TRBJ2-1|-
TGTGCCAGCGAGGGGTACAATGAGCAGTTCTTC
CASEGYNEQFF
>-|TRBV19|TRBJ2-3|TRBD2
TGTGCCACCAACTCGGGGGGGACATTAGATACGCAGTATTTT
CATNSGGTLDTQYF
>-|TRBV13|TRBJ2-6|-
TGTGCCAGCAGCTATCTTCCGCCCACCGCTTCCTCTGGGGCCAACGTCCTGACTTTC
CASSYLPPTASSGANVLTF
>-|TRBV7-6|TRBJ2-1|TRBD1
TGTGCCAGCAGCTTAGTAGTCCCGGGACAGGGGGCGAGCTCCTACAATGAGCAGTTCTTC
CASSLVVPGQGASSYNEQFF
>-|TRBV7-3|TRBJ2-3|TRBD1
TGTGCCAGCAGCTTCGGACAGGGGGCCTTAGATACGCAGTATTTT
CASSFGQGALDTQYF
>-|TRBV5-1|TRBJ2-3|TRBD2
TGCGCCAGCAGCTTGGCTAGCGGGGGACCGGGAGATACGCAGTATTTT
CASSLASGGPGDTQYF
>-|TRBV9|TRBJ2-3|TRBD2
TGTGCCAGCAGCGACCTCCGGACTAGCGGGGGGGTTAGCACAGATACGCAGTATTTT
CASSDLRTSGGVSTDTQYF
>-|TRBV7-2|TRBJ2-7|TRBD2
TGTGCCAGCAGCTTTTTAACCGGGGGGTTCCCCTACGAGCAGTACTTC
CASSFLTGGFPYEQYF
>-|TRBV4-2|TRBJ2-1|-
TGTGCCAGCAGCCACCCCGGGACCGGGAATGAGCAGTTCTTC
CASSHPGTGNEQFF
>many|TRBV2|TRBJ1-1|TRBD1
TGTGCCACACGACAGGGTCTAAACACTGAAGCTTTCTTT
CATRQGLNTEAFF
>-|TRBV5-1|TRBJ2-2|-
TGCGCCAGCAGCTCAACAGGGTTTGCCGGGGAGCTGTTTTTT
CASSSTGFAGELFF
>-|TRBV4-3|TRBJ1-4|-
TGCGCCAGCAGCACCTGGGGGGGGACTAATGAAAAACTGTTTTTT
CASSTWGGTNEKLFF
>-|TRBV28|TRBJ2-7|TRBD2
TGTGCCAGCAGTCAACTAGCGGGGGACTACGAGCAGTACTTC
CASSQLAGDYEQYF